The rows below give T cell receptor beta chains drawn from one sample of a study of shared clonotypes between healthy human individuals. Some clones are missing from TCRdb's copy, which holds only in-frame ones; the method was immunoSEQ multiplex PCR. In the table there are roughly 1,100,000 clones, roughly 80% of which are singletons. The sample was memory CD4+ T cells sorted from blood. The receptors derive from a man younger than 30 in good health. Both conserved end residues are part of each CDR3. D genes are given only for firm matches. Clone size is given for some rows only: seen once, a few or many times, or a class if the clone is expanded.

>.|TRBJ2-3|.|TRBV7-3
TGTGCCAGCAGCTTAAATCAGGGTGGAACAGATACGCAGTATTTT
CASSLNQGGTDTQYF
>TRBD1|TRBJ1-1|.|TRBV12-5
TGTGCTAGTGGTTTGGGTCGACAGGGGACTAGGATGAACACTGAAGCTTTCTTT
CASGLGRQGTRMNTEAFF
>.|TRBJ1-2|.|TRBV11-2
TGTGCCAGCAGCTTAGAAACCGGCTATGGCTACACCTTC
CASSLETGYGYTF
>.|TRBJ1-1|.|TRBV5-1
TGCGCCAGCAGCTTGGCCATGAACGCCCAGGGAGGAACTGAAGCTTTCTTT
CASSLAMNAQGGTEAFF
>.|TRBJ1-5|.|TRBV6-5
TGTGCCAGCAGGTACGATCAGGGAGGCAATCAGCCCCAGCATTTT
CASRYDQGGNQPQHF
>TRBD2|TRBJ2-7|.|TRBV10-3
TGTGCCATCAGTGAGCCACGGACTAGCGCCGAGCAGTACTTC
CAISEPRTSAEQYF
>.|TRBJ2-2|.|TRBV5-1
TGCGCCAGCAGGGTCGGGACGAACACCGGGGAGCTGTTTTTT
CASRVGTNTGELFF
>.|TRBJ2-1|.|TRBV30
TGTGCCTGGAGTGGTGGAGTCTACAATGAGCAGTTCTTC
CAWSGGVYNEQFF
>.|TRBJ2-5|.|TRBV5-4
TGTGCCAGCAGCCCGGGTCAGACGTACCAAGAGACCCAGTACTTC
CASSPGQTYQETQYF
>.|TRBJ2-7|.|TRBV4-1
TGCGCCAGCAGCCAAGAAGCCTCCCTAGGTCAGTACTTC
CASSQEASLGQYF
>.|TRBJ1-6|.|TRBV27
TGTGCCAGCAGTTTGCTCTGGGGTGACTATAATTCACCCCTCCACTTT
CASSLLWGDYNSPLHF
>.|TRBJ2-7|.|TRBV9
TGTGCCAGCAGCCGCGCCTGGGATAATTTCTACGAGCAGTACTTC
CASSRAWDNFYEQYF
>TRBD1|TRBJ1-2|.|TRBV4-1
TGCGCCAGCAGCCTTACATTCCGGGACAGGGGGAGAGGGGGCTACACCTTC
CASSLTFRDRGRGGYTF
>.|TRBJ1-6|few|TRBV11-3
TGTGCCAGCAGCCTTCCCCTCCACTTT
CASSLPLHF
>.|TRBJ2-7|.|TRBV2
TGTGCCAGCGGAGGGGGGATCCTAGCTCTCTCCTACGAGCAGTACTTC
CASGGGILALSYEQYF
>.|TRBJ2-7|.|TRBV19
TGTGCCAGTAGGGGTCGTTCACGCGAGCAGTACTTC
CASRGRSREQYF
>.|TRBJ2-1|.|TRBV5-5
TGTGCCAGCAGCTTGGAGATCAGGGGAGGTGAGCAGTTCTTC
CASSLEIRGGEQFF
>TRBD2|TRBJ2-1|.|TRBV11-1
TGTGCCAGCAGCAAGGGACTAGCGAGCTCCTACAATGAGCAGTTCTTC
CASSKGLASSYNEQFF